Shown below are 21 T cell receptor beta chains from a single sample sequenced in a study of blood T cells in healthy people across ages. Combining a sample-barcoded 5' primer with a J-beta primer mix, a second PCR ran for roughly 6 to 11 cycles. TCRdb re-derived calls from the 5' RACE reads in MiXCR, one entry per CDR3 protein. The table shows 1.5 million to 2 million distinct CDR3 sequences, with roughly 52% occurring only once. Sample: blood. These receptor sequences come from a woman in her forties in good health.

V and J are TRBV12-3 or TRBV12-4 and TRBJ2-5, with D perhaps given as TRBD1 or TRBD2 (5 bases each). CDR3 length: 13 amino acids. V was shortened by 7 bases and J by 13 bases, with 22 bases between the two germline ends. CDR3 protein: CASTTGPSNERYF. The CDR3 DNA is TGTGCCAGCACCACGGGACCCTCTAACGAGCGGTACTTC.

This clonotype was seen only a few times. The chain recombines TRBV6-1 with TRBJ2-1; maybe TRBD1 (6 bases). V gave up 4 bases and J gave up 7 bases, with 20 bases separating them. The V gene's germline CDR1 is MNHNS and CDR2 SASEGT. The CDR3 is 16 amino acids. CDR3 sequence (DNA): TGTGCCAGCAGTGCGAACCGGGACACGGCGAGTAATGAGCAGTTCTTC. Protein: CASSANRDTASNEQFF.

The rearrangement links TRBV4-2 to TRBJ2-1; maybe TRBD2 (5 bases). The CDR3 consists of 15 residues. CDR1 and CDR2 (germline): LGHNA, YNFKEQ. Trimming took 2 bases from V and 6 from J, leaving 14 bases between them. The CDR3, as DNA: TGTGCCAGCAGCCAACGGCCCGCCGCGGGCAATGAGCAGTTCTTC. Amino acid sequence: CASSQRPAAGNEQFF.

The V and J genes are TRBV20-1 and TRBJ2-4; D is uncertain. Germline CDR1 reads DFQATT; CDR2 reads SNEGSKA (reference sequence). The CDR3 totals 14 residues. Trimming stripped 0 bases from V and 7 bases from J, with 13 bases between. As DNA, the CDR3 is TGCAGTGCTAGAGATACCTTGACCGCGAACATTCAGTACTTC. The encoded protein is CSARDTLTANIQYF.

CDR3 loop: CASSPGTSPTYNEQFF. In nucleotides, the CDR3 is TGTGCCAGCAGCCCCGGGACTAGTCCCACCTACAATGAGCAGTTCTTC. The chain couples TRBV27 to TRBJ2-1; 8 bases align to TRBD2. The germline gives CDR1 MNHEY, CDR2 SMNVEV (reference sequence). This CDR3 spans 16 amino acids. The V gene end was trimmed by 6 bases and the J gene end by 2 bases; junction bases not matched to a gene: 9.

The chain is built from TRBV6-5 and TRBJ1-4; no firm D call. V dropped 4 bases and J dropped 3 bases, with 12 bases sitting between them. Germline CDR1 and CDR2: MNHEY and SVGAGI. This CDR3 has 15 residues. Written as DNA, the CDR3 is TGTGCCAGCAGTTTTTCAAGGCTGGCTAATGAAAAACTGTTTTTT. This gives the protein CASSFSRLANEKLFF.

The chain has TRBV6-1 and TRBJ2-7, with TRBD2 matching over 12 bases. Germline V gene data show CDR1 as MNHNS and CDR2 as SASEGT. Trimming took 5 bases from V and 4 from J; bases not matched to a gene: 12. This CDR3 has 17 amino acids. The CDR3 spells CASSPLAGGPNRYEQYF. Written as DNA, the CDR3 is TGTGCCAGCAGTCCGCTAGCGGGGGGGCCCAATCGGTACGAGCAGTACTTC.

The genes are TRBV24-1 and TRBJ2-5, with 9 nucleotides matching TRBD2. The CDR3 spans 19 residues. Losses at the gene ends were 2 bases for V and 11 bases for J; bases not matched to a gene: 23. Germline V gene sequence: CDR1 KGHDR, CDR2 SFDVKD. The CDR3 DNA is TGTGCCACCAGTGATTCCTCAATGACTAGCGGAGCACCGAGCGATGAGCAGTACTTC. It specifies CATSDSSMTSGAPSDEQYF.

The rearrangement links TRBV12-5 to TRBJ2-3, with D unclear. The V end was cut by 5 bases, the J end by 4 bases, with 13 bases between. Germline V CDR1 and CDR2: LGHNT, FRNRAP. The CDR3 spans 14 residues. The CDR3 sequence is CASGRGPNPDTQYF. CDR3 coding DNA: TGTGCTAGTGGTAGAGGACCAAACCCAGATACGCAGTATTTT.

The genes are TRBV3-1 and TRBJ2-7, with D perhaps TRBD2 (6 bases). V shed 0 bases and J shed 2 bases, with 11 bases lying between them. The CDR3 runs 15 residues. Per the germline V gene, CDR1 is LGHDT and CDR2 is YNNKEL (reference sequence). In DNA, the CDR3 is TGTGCCAGCAGCCAAGATAGCGGACCCCCCTACGAGCAGTACTTC. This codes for CASSQDSGPPYEQYF.

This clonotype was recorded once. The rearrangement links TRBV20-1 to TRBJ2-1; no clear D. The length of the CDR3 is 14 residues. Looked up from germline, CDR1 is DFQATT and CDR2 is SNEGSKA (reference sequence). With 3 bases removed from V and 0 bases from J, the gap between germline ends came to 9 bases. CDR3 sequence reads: CSASGPYSYNEQFF. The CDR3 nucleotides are TGCAGTGCTAGCGGGCCATACTCCTACAATGAGCAGTTCTTC.

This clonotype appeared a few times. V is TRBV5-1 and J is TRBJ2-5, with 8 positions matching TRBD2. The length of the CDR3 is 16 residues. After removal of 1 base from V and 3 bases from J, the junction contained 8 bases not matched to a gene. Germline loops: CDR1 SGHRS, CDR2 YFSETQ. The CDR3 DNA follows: TGCGCCAGCAGCTTGAAGGTAGCGGGACACAAAGAGACCCAGTACTTC. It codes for CASSLKVAGHKETQYF.

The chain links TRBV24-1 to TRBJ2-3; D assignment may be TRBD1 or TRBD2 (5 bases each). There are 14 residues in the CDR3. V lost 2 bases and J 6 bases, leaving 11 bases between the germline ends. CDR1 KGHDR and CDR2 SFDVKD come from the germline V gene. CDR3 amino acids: CATSDSGLTDTQYF. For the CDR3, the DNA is TGTGCCACCAGTGATTCGGGGCTTACGGATACGCAGTATTTT.

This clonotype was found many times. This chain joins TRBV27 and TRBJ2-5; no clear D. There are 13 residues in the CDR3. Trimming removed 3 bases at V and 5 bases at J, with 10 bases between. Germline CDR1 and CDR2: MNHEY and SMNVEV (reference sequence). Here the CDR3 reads CASSFWFGETQYF. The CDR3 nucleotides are TGTGCCAGCAGTTTCTGGTTCGGGGAGACCCAGTACTTC.

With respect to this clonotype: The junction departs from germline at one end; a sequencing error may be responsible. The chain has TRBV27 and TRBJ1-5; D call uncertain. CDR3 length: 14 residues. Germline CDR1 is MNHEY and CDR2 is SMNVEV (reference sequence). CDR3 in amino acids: CASRLSGFNQPQHF. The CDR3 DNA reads TGTGCCAGCAGGTTATCCGGGTTCAATCAGCCCCAGCATTTT.

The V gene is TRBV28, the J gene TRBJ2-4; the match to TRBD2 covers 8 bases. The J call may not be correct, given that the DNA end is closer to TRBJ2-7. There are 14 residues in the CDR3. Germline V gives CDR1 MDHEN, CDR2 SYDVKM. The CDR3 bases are TGTGCCAGCAGCTCGGGGGGGCGCGCGGGCGAGCAGTACTTC. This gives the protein CASSSGGRAGEQYF.

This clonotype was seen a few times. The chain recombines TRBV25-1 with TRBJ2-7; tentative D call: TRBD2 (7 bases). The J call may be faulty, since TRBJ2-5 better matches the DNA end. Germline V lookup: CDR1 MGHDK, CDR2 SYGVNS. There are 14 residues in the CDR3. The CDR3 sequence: CASGPQGREETQYF. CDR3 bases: TGTGCCAGCGGCCCCCAGGGGAGGGAAGAGACCCAGTACTTC.

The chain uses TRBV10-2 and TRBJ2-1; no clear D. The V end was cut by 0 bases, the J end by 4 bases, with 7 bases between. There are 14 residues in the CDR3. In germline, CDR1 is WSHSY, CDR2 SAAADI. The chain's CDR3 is CASSESFAYNEQFF. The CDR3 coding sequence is TGCGCCAGCAGTGAGTCGTTCGCGTACAATGAGCAGTTCTTC.

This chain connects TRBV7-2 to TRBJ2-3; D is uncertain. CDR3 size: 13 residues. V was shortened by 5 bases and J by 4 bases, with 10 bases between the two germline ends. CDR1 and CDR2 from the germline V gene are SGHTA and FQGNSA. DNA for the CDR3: TGTGCCAGCAGCCTGCAACCCCCAGATACGCAGTATTTT. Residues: CASSLQPPDTQYF.

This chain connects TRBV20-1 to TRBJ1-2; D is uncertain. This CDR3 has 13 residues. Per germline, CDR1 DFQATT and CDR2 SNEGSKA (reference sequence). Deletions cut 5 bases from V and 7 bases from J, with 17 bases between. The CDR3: CSARDPNGSGYTF. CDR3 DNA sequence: TGCAGTGCTCGTGACCCGAACGGGAGTGGCTACACCTTC.

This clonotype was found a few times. The CDR3 here is CSAFPTGVNEQFF. CDR3 bases: TGCAGTGCTTTCCCGACAGGGGTCAATGAGCAGTTCTTC. The rearrangement uses TRBV20-1 and TRBJ2-1, with TRBD1 identical over 8 bases. The CDR3 runs to 13 residues. From germline, CDR1 is DFQATT and CDR2 SNEGSKA (reference sequence). The J segment lost 6 bases and the V segment lost 5 bases, leaving 6 bases of the junction unmatched.